This T cell receptor beta chain was observed in a study of blood T cell repertoires in COVID-19. Study-level information: There were acute and convalescent COVID-19 samples, and they came from the United States, Italy and Spain.

Using immunoSEQ multiplex PCR, the repertoire was profiled, and TCRdb retains in-frame clones only, with some absent. The table records some 100,000 clones, 65% to 85% of them present only once. The V gene's germline CDR1 is WSHSY and CDR2 SAAADI. CDR3 size: 15 residues. Trimming left V 7 bases short and J 2 bases short, with 16 bases between. This sequence joins TRBV10-2 and TRBJ2-3; perhaps TRBD1 as D (5 bases). The clonotype comes from a man aged 55-75 years with acute or convalescent COVID-19. The specimen sequenced was peripheral blood. The CDR3 region has the DNA TGCGCCAGCACCAGCAGGGAAACTACCACAGATACGCAGTATTTT. Protein: CASTSRETTTDTQYF.